Listed below are T cell receptor beta chains from one sample, sequenced in a study of T cells in Graves' hyperthyroidism and ophthalmopathy. One entry per CDR3 protein results from TCRdb running MiXCR on the multiplex PCR reads. The sample shows about 560,000 distinct CDR3 sequences, just over 45% of them seen only once. Specimen: peripheral blood or thyroid tissue (not recorded which). The receptors derive from a woman aged 18-29 years with Graves' hyperthyroidism. The CDR3 runs from the conserved cysteine through the conserved F or W. The order of the fields is J gene, V gene, D gene, clone size, CDR3 DNA, CDR3 protein. D genes are given only for firm matches. A row's size may be missing; if present it is once, few, many or a size class.

J: TRBJ1-2; V: TRBV29-1; D: -; size: many; DNA: TGCAGCGTTGAAGCTGGGGGCTTAGGCTACACCTTC; CDR3: CSVEAGGLGYTF
J: TRBJ2-2; V: TRBV7-6; D: -; size: -; DNA: TGTGCCAGCAGCCAAGGCAAGAACACCGGGGAGCTGTTTTTT; CDR3: CASSQGKNTGELFF
J: TRBJ1-1; V: TRBV7-9; D: TRBD1; size: many; DNA: TGTGCCAGCAGCCGAGGGACAGGACCGAACACTGAAGCTTTCTTT; CDR3: CASSRGTGPNTEAFF
J: TRBJ2-2; V: TRBV2; D: -; size: few; DNA: TGTGCCAGCAGTTTAACTCAAACCGGGGAGCTGTTTTTT; CDR3: CASSLTQTGELFF
J: TRBJ2-5; V: TRBV2; D: -; size: -; DNA: TGTGCCAGCAGTGAAGCACGGGTAACGGAGACCCAGTACTTC; CDR3: CASSEARVTETQYF
J: TRBJ1-1; V: TRBV10-3; D: TRBD1; size: -; DNA: TGTGCCAGCAGGCTTACGGGACAGGGGGCGCAAACTGAAGCTTTCTTT; CDR3: CASRLTGQGAQTEAFF
J: TRBJ2-5; V: TRBV19; D: -; size: many; DNA: TGTGCCAGTAGTACCCTCGGTGACAGTTTGGAGACCCAGTACTTC; CDR3: CASSTLGDSLETQYF
J: TRBJ2-3; V: TRBV7-2; D: -; size: many; DNA: TGTGCCAGCAGCAACCCCTGGGGAGATACGCAGTATTTT; CDR3: CASSNPWGDTQYF
J: TRBJ1-1; V: TRBV25-1; D: TRBD1; size: -; DNA: TGTGCCATCGGGACAGGCGCTACTGAAGCTTTCTTT; CDR3: CAIGTGATEAFF
J: TRBJ2-2; V: TRBV24-1; D: -; size: -; DNA: TGTGCCACCAGTGATTTTGAGGGGCGGGTCGGGGAGCTGTTTTTT; CDR3: CATSDFEGRVGELFF
J: TRBJ1-6; V: TRBV7-2; D: TRBD1; size: -; DNA: TGTGCCAGCAGCTCGACAGGGGCGGATTCACCCCTCCACTTT; CDR3: CASSSTGADSPLHF